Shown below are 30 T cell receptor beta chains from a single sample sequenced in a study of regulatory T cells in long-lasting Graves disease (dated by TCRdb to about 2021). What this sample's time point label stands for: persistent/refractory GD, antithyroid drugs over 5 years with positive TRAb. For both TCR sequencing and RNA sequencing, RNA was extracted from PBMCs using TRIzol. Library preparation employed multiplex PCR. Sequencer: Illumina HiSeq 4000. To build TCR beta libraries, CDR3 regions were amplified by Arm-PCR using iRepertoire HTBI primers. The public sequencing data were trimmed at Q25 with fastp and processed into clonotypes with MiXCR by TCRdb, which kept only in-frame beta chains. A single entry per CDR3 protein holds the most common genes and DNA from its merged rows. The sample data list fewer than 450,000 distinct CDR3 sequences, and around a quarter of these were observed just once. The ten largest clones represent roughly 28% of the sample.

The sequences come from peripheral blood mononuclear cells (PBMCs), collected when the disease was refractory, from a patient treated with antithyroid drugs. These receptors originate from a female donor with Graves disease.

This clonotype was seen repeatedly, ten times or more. In DNA form, the CDR3 reads TGTGCCAGCAGCTTCGCGAGCTCCTATAATTCACCCCTCCACTTT. Protein: CASSFASSYNSPLHF. The chain joins TRBV7-2 to TRBJ1-6; D call uncertain. V was trimmed by 3 bases and J by 0 bases, leaving 6 bases between them. Germline CDR1 reads SGHTA; CDR2 reads FQGNSA. CDR3 length equals 15 residues.

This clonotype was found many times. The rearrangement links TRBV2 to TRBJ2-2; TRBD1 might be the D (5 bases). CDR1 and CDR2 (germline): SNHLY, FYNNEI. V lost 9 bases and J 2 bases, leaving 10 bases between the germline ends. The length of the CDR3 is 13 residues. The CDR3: CARMTVNTGELFF. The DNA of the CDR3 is TGTGCCAGAATGACAGTAAACACCGGGGAGCTGTTTTTT.

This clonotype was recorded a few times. In DNA form, the CDR3 reads TGTGCCAGCAGTCTCTATGGGGCCGCTACCCAGTACTTC. Residues: CASSLYGAATQYF. The chain recombines TRBV25-1 with TRBJ2-5, with D tentatively TRBD1 (5 bases). The CDR3 has 13 residues. Germline assignment: CDR1 MGHDK and CDR2 SYGVNS. V was shortened by 5 bases and J by 8 bases, with 15 bases between the two germline ends.

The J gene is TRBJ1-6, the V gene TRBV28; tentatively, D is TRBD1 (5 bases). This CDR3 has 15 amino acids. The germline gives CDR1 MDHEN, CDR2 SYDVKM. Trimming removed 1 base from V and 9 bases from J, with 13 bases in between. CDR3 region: CASSLSGFKSSPLHF. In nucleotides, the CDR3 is TGTGCCAGCAGTTTATCAGGGTTTAAGAGTTCACCCCTCCACTTT. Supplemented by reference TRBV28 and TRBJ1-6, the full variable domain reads DVKVTQSSRYLVKRTGEKVFLECVQDMDHENMFWYRQDPGLGLRLIYFSYDVKMKEKGDIPEGYSVSREKKERFSLILESASTNQTSMYLCASSLSGFKSSPLHFGNGTRLTVT.

CDR3 sequence (DNA): TGCAGTGTAAGGGGTAGCTCCTACAATGAGCAGTTCTTC. Translation gives CSVRGSSYNEQFF. The chain joins TRBV20-1 to TRBJ2-1, with D tentatively TRBD1 (5 bases). The CDR3 spans 13 residues. Between the trimmed V and J ends, which lost 7 bases and 0 bases, there was a span of 10 bases. The V gene's germline CDR1 is DFQATT and CDR2 SNEGSKA (reference sequence).

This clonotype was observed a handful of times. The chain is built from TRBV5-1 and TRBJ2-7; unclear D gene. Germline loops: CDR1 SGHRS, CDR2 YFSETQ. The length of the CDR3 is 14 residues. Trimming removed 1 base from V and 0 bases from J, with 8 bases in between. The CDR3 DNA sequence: TGCGCCAGCAGCTTGCGTGGGGACTCCTACGAGCAGTACTTC. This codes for CASSLRGDSYEQYF. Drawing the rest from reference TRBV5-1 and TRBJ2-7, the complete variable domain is KAGVTQTPRYLIKTRGQQVTLSCSPISGHRSVSWYQQTPGQGLQFLFEYFSETQRNKGNFPGRFSGRQFSNSRSEMNVSTLELGDSALYLCASSLRGDSYEQYFGPGTRLTVT.

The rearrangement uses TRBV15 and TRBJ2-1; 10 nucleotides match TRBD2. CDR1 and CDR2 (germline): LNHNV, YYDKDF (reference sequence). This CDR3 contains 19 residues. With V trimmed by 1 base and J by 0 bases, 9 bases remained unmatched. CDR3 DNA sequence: TGTGCCACCAGCAGAGGAGGTCTAGCGGGAGTAGCCTCCTACAATGAGCAGTTCTTC. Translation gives CATSRGGLAGVASYNEQFF.

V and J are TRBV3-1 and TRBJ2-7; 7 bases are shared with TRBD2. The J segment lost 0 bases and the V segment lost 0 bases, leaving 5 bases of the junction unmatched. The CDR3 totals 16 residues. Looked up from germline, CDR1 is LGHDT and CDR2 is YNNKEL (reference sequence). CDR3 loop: CASSQDPGGSSYEQYF. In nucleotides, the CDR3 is TGTGCCAGCAGCCAAGATCCTGGCGGGAGCTCCTACGAGCAGTACTTC.

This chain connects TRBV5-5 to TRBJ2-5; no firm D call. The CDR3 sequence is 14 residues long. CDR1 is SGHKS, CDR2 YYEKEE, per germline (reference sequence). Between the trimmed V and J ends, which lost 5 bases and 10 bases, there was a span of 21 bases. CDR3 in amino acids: CASSPKQTALGQYF. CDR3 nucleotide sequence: TGTGCCAGCAGTCCAAAACAGACTGCCCTGGGCCAGTACTTC. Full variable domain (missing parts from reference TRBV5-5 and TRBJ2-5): DAGVTQSPTHLIKTRGQQVTLRCSPISGHKSVSWYQQVLGQGPQFIFQYYEKEERGRGNFPDRFSARQFPNYSSELNVNALLLGDSALYLCASSPKQTALGQYFGPGTRLLVL.

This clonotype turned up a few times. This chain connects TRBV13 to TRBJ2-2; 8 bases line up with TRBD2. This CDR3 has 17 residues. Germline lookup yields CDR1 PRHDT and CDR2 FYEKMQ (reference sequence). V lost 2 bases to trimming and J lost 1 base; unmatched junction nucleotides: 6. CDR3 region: CASSLSNLAGNTGELFF. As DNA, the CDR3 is TGTGCCAGCAGCTTAAGCAATCTAGCGGGGAACACCGGGGAGCTGTTTTTT.

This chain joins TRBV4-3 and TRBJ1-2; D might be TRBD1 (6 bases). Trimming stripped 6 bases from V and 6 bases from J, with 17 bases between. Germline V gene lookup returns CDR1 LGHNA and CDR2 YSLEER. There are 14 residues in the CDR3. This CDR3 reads CASSPVRGTDGYTF. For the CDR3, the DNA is TGCGCCAGCAGTCCCGTCAGGGGAACTGATGGCTACACCTTC.

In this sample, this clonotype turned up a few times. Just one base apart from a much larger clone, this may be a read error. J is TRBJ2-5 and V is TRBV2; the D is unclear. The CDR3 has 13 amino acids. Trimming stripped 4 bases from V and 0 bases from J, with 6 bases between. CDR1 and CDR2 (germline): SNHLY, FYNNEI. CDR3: CASSAPYQETQYF. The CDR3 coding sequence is TGTGCCAGCAGTGCCCCCTACCAAGAGACCCAGTACTTC.

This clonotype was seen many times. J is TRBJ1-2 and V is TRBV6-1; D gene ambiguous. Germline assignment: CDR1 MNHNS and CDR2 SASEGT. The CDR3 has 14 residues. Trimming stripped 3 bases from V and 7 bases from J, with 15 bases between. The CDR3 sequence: CASSDLRSSGGYTF. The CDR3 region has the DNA TGTGCCAGCAGTGATCTCCGTAGTTCAGGTGGCTACACCTTC.

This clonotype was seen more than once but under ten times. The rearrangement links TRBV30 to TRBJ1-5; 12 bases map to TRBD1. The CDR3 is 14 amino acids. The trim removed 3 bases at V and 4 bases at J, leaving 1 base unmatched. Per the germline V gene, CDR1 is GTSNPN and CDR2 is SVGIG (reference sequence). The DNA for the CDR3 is TGTGCCTGGAGGGGACAGGGGGCAAATCAGCCCCAGCATTTT. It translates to CAWRGQGANQPQHF.

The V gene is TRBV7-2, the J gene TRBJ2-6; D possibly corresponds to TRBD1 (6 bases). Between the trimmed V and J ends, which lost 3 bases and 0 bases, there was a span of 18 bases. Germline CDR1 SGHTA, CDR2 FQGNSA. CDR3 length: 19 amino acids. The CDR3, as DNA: TGTGCCAGCAGCTTTGCACTTGACAGGTTTCCCTCTGGGGCCAACGTCCTGACTTTC. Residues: CASSFALDRFPSGANVLTF.

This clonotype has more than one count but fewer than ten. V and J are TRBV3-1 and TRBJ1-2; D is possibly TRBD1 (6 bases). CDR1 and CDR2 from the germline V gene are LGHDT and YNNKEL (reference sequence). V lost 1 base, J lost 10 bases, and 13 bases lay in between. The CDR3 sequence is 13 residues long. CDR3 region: CASSQGPGHPYTF. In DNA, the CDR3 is TGTGCCAGCAGCCAAGGTCCGGGACATCCCTACACCTTC.

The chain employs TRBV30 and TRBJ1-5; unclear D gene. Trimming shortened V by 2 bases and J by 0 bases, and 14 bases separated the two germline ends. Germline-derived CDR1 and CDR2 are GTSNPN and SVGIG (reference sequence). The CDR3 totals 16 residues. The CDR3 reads CAWSRAKQSSNQPQHF. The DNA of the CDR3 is TGTGCCTGGAGTCGAGCCAAACAGTCTAGCAATCAGCCCCAGCATTTT.

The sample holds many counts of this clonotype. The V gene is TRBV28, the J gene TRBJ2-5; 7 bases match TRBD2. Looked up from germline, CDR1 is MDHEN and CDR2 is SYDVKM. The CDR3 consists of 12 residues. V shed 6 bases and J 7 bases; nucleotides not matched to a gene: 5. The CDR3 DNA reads TGTGCCAGCAGCCTACCGGGGGGGACCCAGTACTTC. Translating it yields CASSLPGGTQYF.

CDR3 bases: TGTGCCAGCAGCTCCCCGGGGACAGCTAGCACAGATACGCAGTATTTT. It is translated as CASSSPGTASTDTQYF. The chain employs TRBV7-3 and TRBJ2-3, with 7 bases lining up with TRBD1. Germline V gene lookup returns CDR1 SGHTA and CDR2 FQGTGA. CDR3 size: 16 residues. Trimming took 4 bases from V and 0 from J; bases not matched to a gene: 7.

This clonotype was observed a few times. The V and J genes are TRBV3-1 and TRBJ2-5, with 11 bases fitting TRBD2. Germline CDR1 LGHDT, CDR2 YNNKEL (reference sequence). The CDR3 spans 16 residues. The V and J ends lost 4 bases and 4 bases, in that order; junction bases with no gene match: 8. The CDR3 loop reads CASSPILAGGGETQYF. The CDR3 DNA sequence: TGTGCCAGCAGCCCTATCCTAGCGGGAGGCGGAGAGACCCAGTACTTC.

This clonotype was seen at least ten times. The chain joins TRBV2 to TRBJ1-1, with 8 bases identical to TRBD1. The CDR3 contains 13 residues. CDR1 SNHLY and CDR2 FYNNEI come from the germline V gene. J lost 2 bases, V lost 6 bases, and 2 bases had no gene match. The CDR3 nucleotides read TGTGCCAGCAGGGACAGGGCCAACACTGAAGCTTTCTTT. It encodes CASRDRANTEAFF.

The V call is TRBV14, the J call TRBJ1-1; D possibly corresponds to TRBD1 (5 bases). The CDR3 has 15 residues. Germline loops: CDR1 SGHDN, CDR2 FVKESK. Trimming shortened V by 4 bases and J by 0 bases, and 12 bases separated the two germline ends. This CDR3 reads CASSLSGHLNTEAFF. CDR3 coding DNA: TGTGCCAGCAGCCTAAGCGGACATCTGAACACTGAAGCTTTCTTT.

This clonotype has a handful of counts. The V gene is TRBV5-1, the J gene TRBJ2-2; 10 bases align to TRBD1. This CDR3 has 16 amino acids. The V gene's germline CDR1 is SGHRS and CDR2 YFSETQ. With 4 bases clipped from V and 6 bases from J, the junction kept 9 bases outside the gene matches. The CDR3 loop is CASSGTGADWAGELFF. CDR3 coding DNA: TGCGCCAGCAGCGGGACAGGGGCCGATTGGGCCGGGGAGCTGTTTTTT.

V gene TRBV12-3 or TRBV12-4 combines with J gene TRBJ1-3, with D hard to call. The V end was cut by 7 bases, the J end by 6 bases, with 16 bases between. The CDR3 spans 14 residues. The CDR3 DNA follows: TGTGCCAGCATGAGTGGTCTTCTAATAAACACCATATATTTT. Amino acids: CASMSGLLINTIYF.

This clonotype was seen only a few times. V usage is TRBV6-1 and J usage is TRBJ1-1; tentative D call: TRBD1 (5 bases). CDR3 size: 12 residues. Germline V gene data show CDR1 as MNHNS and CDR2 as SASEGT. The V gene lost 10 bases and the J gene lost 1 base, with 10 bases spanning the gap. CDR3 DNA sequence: TGTGCCACACGGAGGGGGAACACTGAAGCTTTCTTT. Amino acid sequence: CATRRGNTEAFF.

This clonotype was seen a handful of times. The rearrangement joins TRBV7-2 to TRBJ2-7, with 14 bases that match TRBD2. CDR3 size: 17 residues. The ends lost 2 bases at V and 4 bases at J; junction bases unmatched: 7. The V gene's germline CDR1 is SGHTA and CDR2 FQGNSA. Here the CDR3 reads CASSLIRTSGRLYEQYF. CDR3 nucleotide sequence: TGTGCCAGCAGCTTAATCAGGACTAGCGGGAGGCTGTACGAGCAGTACTTC.

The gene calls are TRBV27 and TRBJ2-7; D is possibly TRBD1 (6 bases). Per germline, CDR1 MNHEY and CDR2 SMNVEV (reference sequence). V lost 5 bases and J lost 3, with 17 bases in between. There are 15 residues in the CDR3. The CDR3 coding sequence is TGTGCCAGCAGTCGCTCTCAGGACAGCTACTACGAGCAGTACTTC. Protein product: CASSRSQDSYYEQYF.

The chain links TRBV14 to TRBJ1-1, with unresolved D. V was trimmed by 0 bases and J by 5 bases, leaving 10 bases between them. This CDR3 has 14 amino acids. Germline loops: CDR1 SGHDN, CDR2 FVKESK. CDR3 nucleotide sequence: TGTGCCAGCAGCCAAGATTGGGTAGGGACTGAAGCTTTCTTT. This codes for CASSQDWVGTEAFF.

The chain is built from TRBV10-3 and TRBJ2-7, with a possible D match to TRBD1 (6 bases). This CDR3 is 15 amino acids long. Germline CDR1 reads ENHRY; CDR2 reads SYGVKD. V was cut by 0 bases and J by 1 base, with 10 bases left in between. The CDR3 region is CAISESPDRSYEQYF. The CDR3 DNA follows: TGTGCCATCAGTGAGTCTCCCGACAGGTCCTACGAGCAGTACTTC.

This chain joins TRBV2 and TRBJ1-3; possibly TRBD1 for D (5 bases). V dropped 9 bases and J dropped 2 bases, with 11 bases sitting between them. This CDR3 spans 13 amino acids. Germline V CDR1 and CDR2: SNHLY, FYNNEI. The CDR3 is CASVRDAGNTIYF. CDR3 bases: TGTGCCAGTGTAAGGGACGCTGGAAACACCATATATTTT.